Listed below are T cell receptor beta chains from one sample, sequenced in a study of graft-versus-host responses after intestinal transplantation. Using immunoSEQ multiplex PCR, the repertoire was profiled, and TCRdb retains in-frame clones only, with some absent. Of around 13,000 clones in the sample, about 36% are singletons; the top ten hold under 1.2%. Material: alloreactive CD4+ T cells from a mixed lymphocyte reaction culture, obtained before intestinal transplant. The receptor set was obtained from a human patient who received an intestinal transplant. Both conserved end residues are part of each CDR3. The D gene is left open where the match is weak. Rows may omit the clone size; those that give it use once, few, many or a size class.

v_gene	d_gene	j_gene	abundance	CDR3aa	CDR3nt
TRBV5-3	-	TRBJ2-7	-	CARSLVTDRTYEQYF	TGTGCCAGAAGCTTGGTGACCGACAGGACCTACGAGCAGTACTTC
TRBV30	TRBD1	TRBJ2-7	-	CAWSGHTGTAYEQYF	TGTGCCTGGAGTGGACATACCGGGACAGCCTACGAGCAGTACTTC
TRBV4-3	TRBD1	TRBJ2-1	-	CASSQDTGQGMYEQFF	TGCGCCAGCAGCCAAGATACGGGACAGGGTATGTATGAGCAGTTCTTC
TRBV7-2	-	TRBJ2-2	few	CASSLWSANTGELFF	TGTGCCAGCAGCTTATGGAGTGCAAACACCGGGGAGCTGTTTTTT
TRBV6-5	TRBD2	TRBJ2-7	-	CASSSLAGGSYEQYF	TGTGCCAGCAGTTCGCTAGCGGGGGGGTCCTACGAGCAGTACTTC
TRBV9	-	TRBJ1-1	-	CASREIQGKNTEAFF	TGTGCCAGCAGGGAGATACAGGGAAAGAACACTGAAGCTTTCTTT
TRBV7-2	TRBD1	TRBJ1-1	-	CASSLLVGPGQGKIFF	TGTGCCAGCAGCTTACTTGTCGGTCCGGGACAGGGAAAAATTTTCTTT
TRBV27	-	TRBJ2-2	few	CASSLGTLNTGELFF	TGTGCCAGCAGTTTAGGGACACTCAACACCGGGGAGCTGTTTTTT
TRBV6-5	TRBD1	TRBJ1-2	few	CASSVTGTGGGYTF	TGTGCCAGCAGTGTAACCGGGACAGGAGGAGGCTACACCTTC
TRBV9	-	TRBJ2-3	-	CASSPRTGTSTDTQYF	TGTGCCAGCAGCCCGAGAACAGGGACGAGCACAGATACGCAGTATTTT
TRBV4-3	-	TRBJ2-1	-	CASSQEGGDNEQFF	TGCGCCAGCAGCCAAGAGGGAGGTGACAATGAGCAGTTCTTC
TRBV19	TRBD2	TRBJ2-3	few	CASSHTGGTLTDTQYF	TGTGCCAGTAGCCACACGGGGGGGACCCTTACAGATACGCAGTATTTT
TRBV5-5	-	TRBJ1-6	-	CASSVGWRGDSPLHF	TGTGCCAGCAGCGTTGGGTGGAGGGGCGATTCACCCCTCCACTTT
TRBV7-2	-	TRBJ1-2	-	CASSLNRDYGYTF	TGTGCCAGCAGCTTAAACAGGGACTATGGCTACACCTTC
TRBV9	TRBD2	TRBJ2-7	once	CASSVAGGFLYEQYF	TGTGCCAGCAGCGTTGCGGGGGGTTTCCTATACGAGCAGTACTTC
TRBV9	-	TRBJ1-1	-	CASSPQMNTEAFF	TGTGCCAGCTCCCCCCAAATGAACACTGAAGCTTTCTTT
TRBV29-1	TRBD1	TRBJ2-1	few	CSVQGAREQFF	TGCAGCGTTCAGGGGGCTCGTGAGCAGTTCTTC
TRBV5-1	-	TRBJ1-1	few	CASSLAFRVSMNTEAFF	TGCGCCAGCAGCTTGGCCTTCAGGGTCTCCATGAACACTGAAGCTTTCTTT
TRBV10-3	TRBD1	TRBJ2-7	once	CAISGTGNEQYF	TGTGCCATCAGTGGGACAGGGAACGAGCAGTACTTC
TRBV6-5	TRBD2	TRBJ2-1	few	CASSFRGGQYNEQFF	TGTGCCAGCAGTTTCCGGGGGGGCCAATACAATGAGCAGTTCTTC
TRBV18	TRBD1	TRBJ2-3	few	CASSPPVGQGTDTQYF	TGTGCCAGCTCACCACCGGTAGGACAGGGCACAGATACGCAGTATTTT
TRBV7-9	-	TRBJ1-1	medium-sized	CASSLGALWTLNTEAFF	TGTGCCAGCAGCTTAGGGGCCCTGTGGACACTGAACACTGAAGCTTTCTTT
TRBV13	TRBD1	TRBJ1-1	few	CASSLRSRDRPNTEAFF	TGTGCCAGCAGCTTGAGATCCCGGGACAGGCCTAACACTGAAGCTTTCTTT
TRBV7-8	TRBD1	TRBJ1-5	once	CASSYQGDQPQHF	TGTGCCAGCAGCTACCAGGGGGATCAGCCCCAGCATTTT
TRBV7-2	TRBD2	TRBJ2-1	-	CASSFASGGVYNEQFF	TGTGCCAGCAGCTTCGCTAGCGGGGGGGTGTACAATGAGCAGTTCTTC
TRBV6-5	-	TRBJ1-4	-	CASSSGLSGGEKLFF	TGTGCCAGCAGTTCCGGCCTCTCCGGGGGGGAAAAACTGTTTTTT
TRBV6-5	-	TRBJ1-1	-	CASKEQSFTEAFF	TGTGCCAGCAAGGAACAGAGTTTTACTGAAGCTTTCTTT
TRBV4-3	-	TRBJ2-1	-	CASSHRDTYNEQFF	TGCGCCAGCAGCCACCGGGACACATACAATGAGCAGTTCTTC
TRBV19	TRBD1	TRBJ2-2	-	CASKGAPVTGELFF	TGTGCCAGTAAGGGGGCGCCGGTCACCGGGGAGCTGTTTTTT
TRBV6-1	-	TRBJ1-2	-	CASSESLGAYGYTF	TGTGCCAGCAGTGAAAGCCTGGGGGCCTATGGCTACACCTTC
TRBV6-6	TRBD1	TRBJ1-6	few	CASRLTGGGPPLHF	TGTGCCAGCAGATTAACAGGGGGCGGGCCACCCCTCCACTTT
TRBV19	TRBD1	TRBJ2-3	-	CASSPTGLTDTQYF	TGTGCCAGTAGTCCGACAGGGCTCACAGATACGCAGTATTTT